This entry describes one T cell receptor beta chain. Its antigen is not known. These data originate in a study of cytomegalovirus exposure and HLA in healthy donors. Study details: Prior work identified around 110 million unique TCR beta sequences in about 179 million T cells.

Study outcomes and limitations: According to the study, around 180 TCR beta chains were cytomegalovirus-associated. It was assumed in the presence/absence analyses that sequencing depth was roughly uniform across donors.

Deletions cut 0 bases from V and 1 base from J, with 10 bases between. In germline, CDR1 is MGHRA, CDR2 YSYEKL. The CDR3 length is 16 residues. The PCR made use of 60 Vbeta and 13 Jbeta primers. Measured with immunoSEQ multiplex PCR; TCRdb has only the in-frame clones, and not every one. The sample has about 170,000 clones, around four fifths seen once; the top ten hold 4.5% to 5.5%. This chain uses TRBV4-1 with TRBJ1-5, with D hard to call. Sequencing input: PBMCs. The sequence was collected from a girl between 5 and 17 years old in good health and CMV-seropositive. The CDR3 region has the DNA TGCGCCAGCAGCCAAGATCGGACTCCAAGCAATCAGCCCCAGCATTTT. Protein product: CASSQDRTPSNQPQHF.